A selection of T cell receptor beta chains follows, all from one sample in a study of CD8 T cells in ankylosing spondylitis. TCRdb ran MiXCR on the 5' RACE reads and lists one entry per CDR3 protein. The top ten clones hold about 3.8% of a sample with around 140,000 distinct CDR3 sequences, more than 9.5% of them seen once. Specimen: blood, either unsorted or a sorted T cell fraction (not recorded which). These receptors originate from a female donor with ankylosing spondylitis or in good health (not recorded which). CDR3s include the opening cysteine and the closing phenylalanine or tryptophan. The order of the fields is V gene, J gene, D gene, CDR3 protein. D genes are given only for firm matches.

TRBV19	TRBJ1-1	NA	CASSYGPPNTEAFF
TRBV19	TRBJ2-7	TRBD2	CASSTGTSGGSYEQYF
TRBV3-1	TRBJ1-1	TRBD1	CASSPNRGWYTEAFF
TRBV3-1	TRBJ1-1	NA	CASSPGVTEAFF
TRBV5-1	TRBJ2-1	NA	CASPGTPSPGSNYNEQFF
TRBV5-1	TRBJ2-7	NA	CASSTDNSYEQYF
TRBV12-3/TRBV12-4	TRBJ1-3	NA	CASRSTTAGIYTIYF
TRBV5-4	TRBJ2-3	TRBD2	CASSARLAGDTDTQYF
TRBV20-1	TRBJ1-1	NA	CSASLGGNTEAFF
TRBV18	TRBJ1-1	TRBD1	CASSPDRQGGTEAFF
TRBV5-1	TRBJ1-1	NA	CASSLNPGEATEAFF
TRBV18	TRBJ2-7	NA	CASSPPRGKRAEQYF
TRBV20-1	TRBJ1-5	NA	CSAQEGTDNQPQHF
TRBV5-1	TRBJ1-1	NA	CASSSTGGHDTEAFF
TRBV7-9	TRBJ1-2	TRBD1	CASSPSKAGGDGYTF
TRBV2	TRBJ2-1	NA	CASSEAPLAKNEQFF
TRBV7-2	TRBJ2-3	NA	CASSLLSGANTDTQYF
TRBV10-2	TRBJ2-1	NA	CASTMRGPGYNEQFF
TRBV20-1	TRBJ1-2	NA	CSASVEANYGYTF
TRBV24-1	TRBJ2-5	TRBD1	CATSDSQGAGETQYF
TRBV10-1	TRBJ2-3	TRBD2	CASSEWGGRSTDTQYF
TRBV24-1	TRBJ2-3	NA	CATSVRSDTQYF
TRBV7-8	TRBJ2-1	NA	CASSFPQGEQFF
TRBV20-1	TRBJ1-5	NA	CSARDRTGPQHF
TRBV12-3/TRBV12-4	TRBJ2-2	NA	CASSVSGSAGELFF
TRBV20-1	TRBJ1-1	TRBD1	CSARSGTANTEAFF
TRBV19	TRBJ2-2	NA	CASSPGHTNSGEVFF
TRBV6-1	TRBJ2-3	TRBD2	CASSGSSGVADTQYF
TRBV7-2	TRBJ1-5	NA	CASSLAMYGHQPQHF
TRBV5-1	TRBJ1-1	TRBD1	CASSLDGGQLNHTEAFF
TRBV29-1	TRBJ1-2	NA	CSAKGGILNYGYTF
TRBV29-1	TRBJ1-2	TRBD1	CSVQGEVDYTF
TRBV7-2	TRBJ2-1	NA	CASSRSGATGNEQFF
TRBV7-9	TRBJ1-1	NA	CASSPQLGWSNTEAFF
TRBV5-1	TRBJ1-2	NA	CASSWGVTNYGYTF
TRBV6-2/TRBV6-3	TRBJ2-7	TRBD2	CASSYDVGGDNRYEQYF
TRBV7-7	TRBJ1-1	NA	CASSLTDLTEAFF
TRBV30	TRBJ1-1	NA	CAWNFGRLGDTEAFF
TRBV3-1	TRBJ1-5	NA	CASSPGGWGGNQPQHF
TRBV6-1	TRBJ2-5	TRBD2	CASSLIRTSGAQETQYF
TRBV28	TRBJ1-2	NA	CVGANNYGYTF
TRBV20-1	TRBJ1-5	NA	CSAREDLNSNQPQHF
TRBV20-1	TRBJ1-5	TRBD1	CSARDRDRRNQPQHF
TRBV5-1	TRBJ2-5	NA	CASSPGGLQQTQYF
TRBV29-1	TRBJ2-3	NA	CSVVGPPDTQYF
TRBV20-1	TRBJ2-1	NA	CSARDPRIGLNEQFF
TRBV2	TRBJ2-3	TRBD1	CASRLDRGTDTQYF
TRBV5-1	TRBJ2-3	TRBD1	CASSLAGTGEMGTDTQYF
TRBV7-2	TRBJ2-4	NA	CASSLSFRDREFQYF
TRBV20-1	TRBJ1-2	TRBD1	CSAGTGGSNYGYTF
TRBV18	TRBJ1-5	NA	CASSRAGDLSNQPQHF
TRBV18	TRBJ2-7	NA	CASSPPGNSYEQYF
TRBV29-1	TRBJ1-4	NA	CSVGREEDEKLFF
TRBV10-3	TRBJ2-1	NA	CAIRNPGRNEQFF
TRBV4-2	TRBJ2-3	TRBD2	CASSPGTSGKDTQYF
TRBV7-9	TRBJ2-1	TRBD2	CASSLILAGGGEQFF
TRBV24-1	TRBJ2-1	NA	CATSDRGTLNEQFF
TRBV30	TRBJ2-2	NA	CAWQGGRDTGELFF
TRBV5-6	TRBJ1-1	NA	CASSPTGMNTEAFF
TRBV7-2	TRBJ1-6	NA	CASSLGQHRTPLHF